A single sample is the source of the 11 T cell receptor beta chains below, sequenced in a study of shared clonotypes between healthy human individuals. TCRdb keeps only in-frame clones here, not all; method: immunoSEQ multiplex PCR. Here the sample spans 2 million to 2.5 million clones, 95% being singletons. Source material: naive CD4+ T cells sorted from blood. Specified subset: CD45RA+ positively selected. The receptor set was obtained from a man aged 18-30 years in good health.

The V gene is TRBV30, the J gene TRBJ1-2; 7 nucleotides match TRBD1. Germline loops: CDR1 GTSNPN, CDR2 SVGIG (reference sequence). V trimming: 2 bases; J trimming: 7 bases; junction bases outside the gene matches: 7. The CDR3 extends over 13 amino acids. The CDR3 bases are TGTGCCTGGAGTACCGGGACAGACAGTGGCTACACCTTC. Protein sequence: CAWSTGTDSGYTF.

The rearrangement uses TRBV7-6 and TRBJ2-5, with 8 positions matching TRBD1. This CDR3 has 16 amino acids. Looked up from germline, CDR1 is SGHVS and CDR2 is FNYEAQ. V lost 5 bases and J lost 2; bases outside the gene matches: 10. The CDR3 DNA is TGTGCCAGCAGCCCAGGGGGCTTGGGAAGACAAGAGACCCAGTACTTC. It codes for CASSPGGLGRQETQYF.

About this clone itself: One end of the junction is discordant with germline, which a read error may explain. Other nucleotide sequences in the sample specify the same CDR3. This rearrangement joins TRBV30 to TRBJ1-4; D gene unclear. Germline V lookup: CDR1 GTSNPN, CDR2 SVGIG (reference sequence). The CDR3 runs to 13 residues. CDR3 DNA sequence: TGTGCCTGGAGTGTACGCTCTGGTGAAAAACTATTTTTT. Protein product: CAWSVRSGEKLFF.

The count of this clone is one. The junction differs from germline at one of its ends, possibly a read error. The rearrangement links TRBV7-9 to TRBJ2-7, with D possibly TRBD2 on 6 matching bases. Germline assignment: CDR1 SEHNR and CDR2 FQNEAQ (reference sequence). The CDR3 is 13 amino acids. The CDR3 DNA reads TGTGCCAGCAGCTTAGCTGGGGGGTCAGCAAATACCTTC. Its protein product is CASSLAGGSANTF. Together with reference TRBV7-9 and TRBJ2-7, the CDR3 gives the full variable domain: DTGVSQNPRHKITKRGQNVTFRCDPISEHNRLYWYRQTLGQGPEFLTYFQNEAQLEKSRLLSDRFSAERPKGSFSTLEIQRTEQGDSAMYLCASSLAGGSANTFGPGTRLTVT.

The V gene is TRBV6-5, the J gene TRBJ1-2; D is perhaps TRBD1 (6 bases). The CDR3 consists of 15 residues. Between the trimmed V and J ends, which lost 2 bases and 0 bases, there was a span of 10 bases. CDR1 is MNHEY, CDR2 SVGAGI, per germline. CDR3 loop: CASSYGGRANYGYTF. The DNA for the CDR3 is TGTGCCAGCAGTTACGGGGGCCGGGCTAACTATGGCTACACCTTC.

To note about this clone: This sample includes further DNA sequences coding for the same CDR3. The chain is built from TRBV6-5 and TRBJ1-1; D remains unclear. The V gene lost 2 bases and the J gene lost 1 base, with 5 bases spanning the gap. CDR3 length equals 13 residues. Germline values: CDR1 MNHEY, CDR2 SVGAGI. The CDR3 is CASSYPGNTEAFF. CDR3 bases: TGTGCCAGCAGTTACCCTGGGAACACTGAAGCTTTCTTT.

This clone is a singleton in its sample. The CDR3 sequence: CASSVSGSLEEKLFF. CDR3 coding DNA: TGTGCCAGCAGCGTTTCGGGTAGTCTGGAAGAAAAACTGTTTTTT. The chain recombines TRBV9 with TRBJ1-4, with no clear D. With 2 bases removed from V and 8 bases from J, the gap between germline ends came to 16 bases. The CDR3 runs 15 residues. Per the germline V gene, CDR1 is SGDLS and CDR2 is YYNGEE.

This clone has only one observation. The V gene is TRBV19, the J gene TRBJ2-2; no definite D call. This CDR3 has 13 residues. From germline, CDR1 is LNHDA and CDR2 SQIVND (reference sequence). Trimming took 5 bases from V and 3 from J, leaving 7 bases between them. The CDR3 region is CASSRSYTGELFF. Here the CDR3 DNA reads TGTGCCAGTAGTCGTAGCTACACCGGGGAGCTGTTTTTT.

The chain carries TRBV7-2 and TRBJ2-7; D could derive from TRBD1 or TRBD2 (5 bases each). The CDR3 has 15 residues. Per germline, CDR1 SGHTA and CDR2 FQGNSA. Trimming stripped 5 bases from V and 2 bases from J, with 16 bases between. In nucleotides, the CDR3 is TGTGCCAGCAGCCGGGACGGATCCTCCCCCTACGAGCAGTACTTC. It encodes CASSRDGSSPYEQYF.

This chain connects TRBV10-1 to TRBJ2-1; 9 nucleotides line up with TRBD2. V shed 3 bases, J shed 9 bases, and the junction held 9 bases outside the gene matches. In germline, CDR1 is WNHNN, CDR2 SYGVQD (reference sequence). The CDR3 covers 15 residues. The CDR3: CASSDRSGRWSEQFF. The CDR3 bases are TGCGCCAGCAGTGACAGAAGCGGGAGGTGGTCTGAGCAGTTCTTC.

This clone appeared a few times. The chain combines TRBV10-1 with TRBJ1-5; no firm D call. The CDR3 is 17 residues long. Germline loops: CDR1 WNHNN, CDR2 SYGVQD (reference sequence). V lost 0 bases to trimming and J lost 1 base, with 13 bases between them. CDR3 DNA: TGCGCCAGCAGTGAGTCGGAAAGGCCCGGGAGCAATCAGCCCCAGCATTTT. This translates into CASSESERPGSNQPQHF.